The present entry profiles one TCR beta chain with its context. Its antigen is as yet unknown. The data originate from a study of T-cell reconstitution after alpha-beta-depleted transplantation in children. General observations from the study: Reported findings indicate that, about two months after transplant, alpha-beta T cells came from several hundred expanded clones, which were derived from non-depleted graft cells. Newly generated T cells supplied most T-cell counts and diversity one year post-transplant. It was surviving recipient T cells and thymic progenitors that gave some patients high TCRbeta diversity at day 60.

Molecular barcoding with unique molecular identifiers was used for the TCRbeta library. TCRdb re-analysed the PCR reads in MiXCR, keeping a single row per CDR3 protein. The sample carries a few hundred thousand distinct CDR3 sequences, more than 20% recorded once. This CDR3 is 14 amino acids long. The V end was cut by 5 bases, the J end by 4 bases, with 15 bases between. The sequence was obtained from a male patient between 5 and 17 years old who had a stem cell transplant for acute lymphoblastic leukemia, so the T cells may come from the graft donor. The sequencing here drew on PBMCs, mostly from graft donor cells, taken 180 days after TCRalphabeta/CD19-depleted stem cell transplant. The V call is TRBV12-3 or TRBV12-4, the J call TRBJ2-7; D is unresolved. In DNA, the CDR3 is TGTGCCAGCAGTCTCGCCTATCCGTTTTACGAGCAGTACTTC. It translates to CASSLAYPFYEQYF.